What follows is one TCR beta chain and its context. The antigen remains unidentified. The same CDR3 is also encoded by other DNA sequences in this sample. cDNA synthesis used the whole RNA isolate, giving expressed TCRB sequences. Produced via immunoSEQ multiplex PCR; TCRdb's table is partial and in-frame only. The top ten clones hold just under 0.04% of a sample with 500,000 to 850,000 clones, over 13% of them seen once. The data were obtained in a study of beta chain features in type 1 diabetes. Study conclusions and caveats: For Type 1 diabetes patients, all four CD4+ subsets carried TCRB CDR3s that were moderately but significantly shorter.

CDR1 is SQVTM and CDR2 is ANQGSEA in the germline V gene. The CDR3 spans 10 residues. Trimming removed 6 bases at V and 3 bases at J, with 4 bases between. The sequence derives from a man between 18 and 35 years old with type 1 diabetes. The source material was naive CD4+ T cells from blood. The chain couples TRBV29-1 to TRBJ2-3; D gene uncertain. For the CDR3, the DNA is TGCAGCGTGGGAACAGATACGCAGTATTTT. It encodes CSVGTDTQYF.